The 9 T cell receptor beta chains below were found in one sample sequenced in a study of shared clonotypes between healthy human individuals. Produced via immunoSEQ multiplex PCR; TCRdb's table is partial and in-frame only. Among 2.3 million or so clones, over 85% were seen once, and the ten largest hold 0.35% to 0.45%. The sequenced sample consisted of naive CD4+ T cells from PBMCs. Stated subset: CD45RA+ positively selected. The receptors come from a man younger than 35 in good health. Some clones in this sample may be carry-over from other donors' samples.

Written as DNA, the CDR3 is TGTGCCAGCAGTGTTGGACAGGGGGGAGTCGAGCAGTACTTC. Its protein is CASSVGQGGVEQYF. This chain links TRBV2 with TRBJ2-7; TRBD1 matches 10 bases. The CDR3 loop spans 14 amino acids. Germline lookup yields CDR1 SNHLY and CDR2 FYNNEI. V gave up 4 bases and J gave up 6 bases; unmatched junction bases: 6.

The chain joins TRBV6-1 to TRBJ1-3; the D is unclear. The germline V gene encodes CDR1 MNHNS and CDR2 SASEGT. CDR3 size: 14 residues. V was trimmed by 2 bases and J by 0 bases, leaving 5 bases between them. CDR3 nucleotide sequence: TGTGCCAGCAGTGAAATGTACTCTGGAAACACCATATATTTT. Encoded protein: CASSEMYSGNTIYF.

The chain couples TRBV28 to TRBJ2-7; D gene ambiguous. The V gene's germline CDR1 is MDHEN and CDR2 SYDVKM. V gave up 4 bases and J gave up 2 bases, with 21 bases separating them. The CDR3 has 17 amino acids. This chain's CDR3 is CASSSPGQAMKAYEQYF. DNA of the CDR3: TGTGCCAGCAGTTCCCCCGGGCAGGCGATGAAAGCCTACGAGCAGTACTTC.

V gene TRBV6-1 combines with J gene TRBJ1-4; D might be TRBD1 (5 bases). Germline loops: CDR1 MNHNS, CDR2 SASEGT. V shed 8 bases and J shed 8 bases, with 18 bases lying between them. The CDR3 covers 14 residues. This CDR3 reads CASFWPGTGEKLFF. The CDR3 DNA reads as TGTGCCAGCTTCTGGCCAGGGACGGGGGAAAAACTGTTTTTT.

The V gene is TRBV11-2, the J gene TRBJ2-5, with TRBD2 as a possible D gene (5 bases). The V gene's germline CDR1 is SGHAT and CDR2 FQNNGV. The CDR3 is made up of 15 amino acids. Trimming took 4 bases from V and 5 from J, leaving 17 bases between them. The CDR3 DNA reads TGTGCCAGCAGCTCAAGGACTGCGTCCCGGGAGACCCAGTACTTC. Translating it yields CASSSRTASRETQYF.

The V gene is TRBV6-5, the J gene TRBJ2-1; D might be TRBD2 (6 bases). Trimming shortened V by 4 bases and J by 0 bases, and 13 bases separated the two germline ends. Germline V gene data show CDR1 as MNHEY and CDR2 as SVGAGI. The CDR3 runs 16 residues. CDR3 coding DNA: TGTGCCAGCAGTTCGAGGAGGGTTCCCTCCTACAATGAGCAGTTCTTC. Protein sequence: CASSSRRVPSYNEQFF.

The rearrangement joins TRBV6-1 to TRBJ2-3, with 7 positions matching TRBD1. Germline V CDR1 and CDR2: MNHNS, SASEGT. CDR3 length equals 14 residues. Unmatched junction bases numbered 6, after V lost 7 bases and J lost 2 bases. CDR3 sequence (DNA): TGTGCCAGCAACCGGGACAGAAACACAGATACGCAGTATTTT. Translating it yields CASNRDRNTDTQYF.

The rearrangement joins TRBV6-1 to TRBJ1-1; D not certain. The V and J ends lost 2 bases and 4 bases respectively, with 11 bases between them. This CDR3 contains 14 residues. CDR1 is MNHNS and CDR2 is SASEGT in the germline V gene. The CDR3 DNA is TGTGCCAGCAGTGAACTGGGTCTGGCCACTGAAGCTTTCTTT. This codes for CASSELGLATEAFF.

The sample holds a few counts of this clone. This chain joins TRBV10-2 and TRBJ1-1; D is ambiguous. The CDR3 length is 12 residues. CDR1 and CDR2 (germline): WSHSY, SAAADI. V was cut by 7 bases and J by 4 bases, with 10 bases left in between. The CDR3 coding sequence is TGCGCCAGCAAATCTCTGGGCACTGAAGCTTTCTTT. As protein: CASKSLGTEAFF.